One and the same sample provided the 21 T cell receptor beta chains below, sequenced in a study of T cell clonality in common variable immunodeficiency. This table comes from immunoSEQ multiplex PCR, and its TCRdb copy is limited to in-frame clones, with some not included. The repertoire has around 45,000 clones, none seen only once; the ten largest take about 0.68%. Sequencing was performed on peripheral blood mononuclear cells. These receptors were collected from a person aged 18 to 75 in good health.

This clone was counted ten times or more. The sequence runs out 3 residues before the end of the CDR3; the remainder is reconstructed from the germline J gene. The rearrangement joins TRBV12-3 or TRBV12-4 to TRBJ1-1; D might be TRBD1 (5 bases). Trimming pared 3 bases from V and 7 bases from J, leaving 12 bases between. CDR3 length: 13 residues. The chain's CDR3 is CASSFREVGEAFF. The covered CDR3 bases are TGTGCCAGCAGTTTCAGGGAAGTCGGTGAA.

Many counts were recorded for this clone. The CDR3: CASSPVDYGYTF. The sequenced CDR3 bases are TGTGCCAGCAGCCCAGTGGACTATGGC. V is TRBV9 and J is TRBJ1-2; D remains ambiguous. The missing CDR3 end, 3 residues past where the read stops, is filled in from the germline J gene. The CDR3 consists of 12 residues. V was pared by 4 bases and J by 3 bases, with 7 bases between. From germline, CDR1 is SGDLS and CDR2 YYNGEE.

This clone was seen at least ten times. The DNA read from the CDR3 is TGCAGTGCTAGAGGCAACAGAAAAAATAACTATGGC. This gives the protein CSARGNRKNNYG. The whole CDR3 sequence reads CSARGNRKNNYGYTF. The chain employs TRBV20-1 and TRBJ1-2; unclear D gene. The read ends 3 residues early relative to the CDR3; the germline J gene fills the gap. The CDR3 has 15 amino acids. The germline V gene encodes CDR1 DFQATT and CDR2 SNEGSKA (reference sequence). V was cut by 1 base and J by 1 base, with 13 bases left in between.

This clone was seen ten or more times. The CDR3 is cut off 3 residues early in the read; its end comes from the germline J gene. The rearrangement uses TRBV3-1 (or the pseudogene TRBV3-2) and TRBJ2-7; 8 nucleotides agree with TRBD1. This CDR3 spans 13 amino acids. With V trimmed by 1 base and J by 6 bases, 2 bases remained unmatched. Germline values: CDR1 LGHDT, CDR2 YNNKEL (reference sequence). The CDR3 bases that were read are TGTGCCAGCAGCCAAGCAACAGGGGGCGAG. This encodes CASSQATGGE. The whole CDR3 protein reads CASSQATGGEQYF.

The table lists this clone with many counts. The CDR3 loop reads CASSQLATFTDTQYF. CDR3 DNA, as far as it was read: TGTGCCAGCAGCCAACTAGCTACCTTTACAGATACG. V gene TRBV7-6 combines with J gene TRBJ2-3; D perhaps matches TRBD2 (6 bases). The read finishes 3 residues shy of the CDR3 end, and the germline J gene is used to complete it. Germline loops: CDR1 SGHVS, CDR2 FNYEAQ. The CDR3 is 15 amino acids. Between the trimmed V and J ends, which lost 5 bases and 3 bases, there was a span of 15 bases.

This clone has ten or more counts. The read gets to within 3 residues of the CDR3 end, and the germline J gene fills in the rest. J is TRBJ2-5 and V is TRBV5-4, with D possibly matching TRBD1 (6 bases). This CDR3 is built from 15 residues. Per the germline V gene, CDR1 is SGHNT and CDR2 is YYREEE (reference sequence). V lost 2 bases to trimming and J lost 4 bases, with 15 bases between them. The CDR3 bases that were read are TGTGCCAGCAGCTTTCGACAAACCAGGGGAGAGACC. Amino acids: CASSFRQTRGET. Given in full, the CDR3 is CASSFRQTRGETQYF.

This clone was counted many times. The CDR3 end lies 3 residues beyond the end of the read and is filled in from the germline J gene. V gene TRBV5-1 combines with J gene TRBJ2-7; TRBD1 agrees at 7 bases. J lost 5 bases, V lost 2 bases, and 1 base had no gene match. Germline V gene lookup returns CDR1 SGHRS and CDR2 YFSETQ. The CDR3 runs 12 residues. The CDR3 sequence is CASSFTGDEQYF. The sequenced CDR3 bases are TGCGCCAGCAGCTTTACAGGGGACGAG.

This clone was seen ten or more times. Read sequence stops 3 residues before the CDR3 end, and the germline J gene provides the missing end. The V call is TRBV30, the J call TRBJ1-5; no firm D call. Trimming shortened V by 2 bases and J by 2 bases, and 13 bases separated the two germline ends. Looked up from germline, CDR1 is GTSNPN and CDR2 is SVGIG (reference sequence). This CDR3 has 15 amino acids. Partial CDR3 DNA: TGTGCCTGGAGTACGGAGAGGACTGGCAATCAGCCC. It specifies CAWSTERTGNQP. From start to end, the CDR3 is CAWSTERTGNQPQHF.

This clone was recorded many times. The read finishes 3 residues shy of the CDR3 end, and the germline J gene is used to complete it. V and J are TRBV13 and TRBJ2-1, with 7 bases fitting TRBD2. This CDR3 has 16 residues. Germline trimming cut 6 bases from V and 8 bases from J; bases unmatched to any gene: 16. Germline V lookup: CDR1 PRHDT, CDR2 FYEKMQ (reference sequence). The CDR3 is CASSPSSERGFDEQFF. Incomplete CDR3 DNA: TGTGCCAGCAGTCCCTCCAGCGAGCGGGGTTTCGATGAG.

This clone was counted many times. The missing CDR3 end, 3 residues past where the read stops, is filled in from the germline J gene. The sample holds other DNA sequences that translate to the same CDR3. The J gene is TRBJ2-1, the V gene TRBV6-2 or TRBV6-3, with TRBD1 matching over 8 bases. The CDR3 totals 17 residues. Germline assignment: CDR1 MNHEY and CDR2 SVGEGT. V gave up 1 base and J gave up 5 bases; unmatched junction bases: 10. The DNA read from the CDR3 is TGTGCCAGCAGTTACTACCCGGAAGACAGGGGCCACAATGAG. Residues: CASSYYPEDRGHNE. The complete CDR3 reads CASSYYPEDRGHNEQFF.

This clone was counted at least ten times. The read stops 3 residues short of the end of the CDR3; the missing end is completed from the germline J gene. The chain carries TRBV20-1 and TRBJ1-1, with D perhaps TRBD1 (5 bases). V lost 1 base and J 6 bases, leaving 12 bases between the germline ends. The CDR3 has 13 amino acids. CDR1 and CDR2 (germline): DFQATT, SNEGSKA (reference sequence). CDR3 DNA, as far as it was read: TGCAGTGCTAGAGGCGCAGGGCTGGCTGAA. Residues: CSARGAGLAE. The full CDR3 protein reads CSARGAGLAEAFF.

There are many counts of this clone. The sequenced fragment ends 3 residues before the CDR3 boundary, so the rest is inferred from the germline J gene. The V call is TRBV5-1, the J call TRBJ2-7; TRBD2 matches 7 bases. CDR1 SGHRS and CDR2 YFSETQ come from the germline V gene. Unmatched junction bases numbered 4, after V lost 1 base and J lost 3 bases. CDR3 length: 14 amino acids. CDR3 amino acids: CASSLTSADYEQYF. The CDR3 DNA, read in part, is TGCGCCAGCAGCTTGACTAGCGCCGACTACGAG.

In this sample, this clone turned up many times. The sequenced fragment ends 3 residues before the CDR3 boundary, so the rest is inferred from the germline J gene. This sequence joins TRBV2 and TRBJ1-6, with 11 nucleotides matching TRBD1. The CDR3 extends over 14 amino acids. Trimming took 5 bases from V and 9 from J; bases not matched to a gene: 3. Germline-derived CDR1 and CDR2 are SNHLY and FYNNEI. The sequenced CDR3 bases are TGTGCCAGCAGTTCCGGGACAGGGGGTTCACCC. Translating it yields CASSSGTGGSP. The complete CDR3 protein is CASSSGTGGSPLHF. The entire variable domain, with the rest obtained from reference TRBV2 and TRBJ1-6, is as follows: EPEVTQTPSHQVTQMGQEVILRCVPISNHLYFYWYRQILGQKVEFLVSFYNNEISEKSEIFDDQFSVERPDGSNFTLKIRSTKLEDSAMYFCASSSGTGGSPLHFGNGTRLTVT.

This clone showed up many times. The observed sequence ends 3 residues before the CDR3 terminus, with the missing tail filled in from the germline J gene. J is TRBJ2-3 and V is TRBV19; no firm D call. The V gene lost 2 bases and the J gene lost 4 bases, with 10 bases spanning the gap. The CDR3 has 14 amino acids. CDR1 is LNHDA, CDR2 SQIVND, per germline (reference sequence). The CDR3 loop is CASSISVGSDTQYF. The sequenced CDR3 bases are TGTGCCAGTAGTATAAGCGTTGGTTCAGATACG. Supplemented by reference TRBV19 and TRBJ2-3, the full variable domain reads DGGITQSPKYLFRKEGQNVTLSCEQNLNHDAMYWYRQDPGQGLRLIYYSQIVNDFQKGDIAEGYSVSREKKESFPLTVTSAQKNPTAFYLCASSISVGSDTQYFGPGTRLTVL.

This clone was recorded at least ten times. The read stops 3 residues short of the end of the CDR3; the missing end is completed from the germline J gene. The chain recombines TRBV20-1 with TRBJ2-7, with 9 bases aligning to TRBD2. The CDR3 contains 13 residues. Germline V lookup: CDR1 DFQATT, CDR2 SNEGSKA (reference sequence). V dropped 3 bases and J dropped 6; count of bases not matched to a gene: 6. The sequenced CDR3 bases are TGCAGTGCTAGGGGACTAGCAGCGATCGAG. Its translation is CSARGLAAIE. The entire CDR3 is CSARGLAAIEQYF.

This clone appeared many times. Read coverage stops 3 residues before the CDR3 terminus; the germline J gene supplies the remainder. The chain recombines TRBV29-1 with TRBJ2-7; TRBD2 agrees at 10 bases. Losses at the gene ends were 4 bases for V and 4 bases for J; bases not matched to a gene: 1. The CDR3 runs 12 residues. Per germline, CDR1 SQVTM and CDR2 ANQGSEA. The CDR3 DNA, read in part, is TGCAGCGTTGGGGGACTAGCGTACGAG. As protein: CSVGGLAYE. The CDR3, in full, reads CSVGGLAYEQYF.

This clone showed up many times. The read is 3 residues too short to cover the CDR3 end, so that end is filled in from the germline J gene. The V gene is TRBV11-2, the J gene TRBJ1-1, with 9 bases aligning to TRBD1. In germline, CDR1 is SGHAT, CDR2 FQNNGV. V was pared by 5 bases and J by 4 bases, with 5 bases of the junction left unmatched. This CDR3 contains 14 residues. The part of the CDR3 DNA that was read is TGTGCCAGCAGCCCCGGGACAGGGTTCACTGAA. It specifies CASSPGTGFTE. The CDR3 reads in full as CASSPGTGFTEAFF.

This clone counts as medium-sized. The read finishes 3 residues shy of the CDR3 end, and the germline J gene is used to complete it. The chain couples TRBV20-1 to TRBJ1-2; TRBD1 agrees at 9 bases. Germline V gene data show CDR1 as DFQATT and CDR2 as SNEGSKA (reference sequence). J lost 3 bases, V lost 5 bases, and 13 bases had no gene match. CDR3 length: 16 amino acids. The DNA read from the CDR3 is TGCAGTGCTGAGGACCCCGGGACAGGGATTCACTATGGC. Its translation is CSAEDPGTGIHYG. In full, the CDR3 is CSAEDPGTGIHYGYTF.

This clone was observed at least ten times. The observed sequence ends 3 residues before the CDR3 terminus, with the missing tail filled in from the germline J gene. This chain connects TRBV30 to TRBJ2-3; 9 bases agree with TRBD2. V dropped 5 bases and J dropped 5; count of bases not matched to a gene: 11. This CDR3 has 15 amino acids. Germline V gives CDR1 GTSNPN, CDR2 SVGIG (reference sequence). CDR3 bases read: TGTGCCTGGTCCGCGGGGGCGGGAGGGGAAGATACG. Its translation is CAWSAGAGGEDT. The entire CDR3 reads CAWSAGAGGEDTQYF.

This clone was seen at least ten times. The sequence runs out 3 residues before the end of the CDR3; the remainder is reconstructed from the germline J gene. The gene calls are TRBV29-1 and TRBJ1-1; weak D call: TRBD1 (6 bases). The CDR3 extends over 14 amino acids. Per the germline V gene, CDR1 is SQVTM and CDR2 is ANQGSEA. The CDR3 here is CSVGPSTGTVGAFF. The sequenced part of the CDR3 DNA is TGCAGCGTCGGCCCGTCTACAGGGACGGTGGGA.

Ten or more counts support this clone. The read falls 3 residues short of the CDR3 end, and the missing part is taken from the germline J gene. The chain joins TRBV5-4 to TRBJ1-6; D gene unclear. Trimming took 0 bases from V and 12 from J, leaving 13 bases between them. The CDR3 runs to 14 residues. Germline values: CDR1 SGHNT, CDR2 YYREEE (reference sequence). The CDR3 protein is CASSLDRGLGPLHF. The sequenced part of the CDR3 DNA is TGTGCCAGCAGCTTGGATCGCGGCCTGGGACCC.